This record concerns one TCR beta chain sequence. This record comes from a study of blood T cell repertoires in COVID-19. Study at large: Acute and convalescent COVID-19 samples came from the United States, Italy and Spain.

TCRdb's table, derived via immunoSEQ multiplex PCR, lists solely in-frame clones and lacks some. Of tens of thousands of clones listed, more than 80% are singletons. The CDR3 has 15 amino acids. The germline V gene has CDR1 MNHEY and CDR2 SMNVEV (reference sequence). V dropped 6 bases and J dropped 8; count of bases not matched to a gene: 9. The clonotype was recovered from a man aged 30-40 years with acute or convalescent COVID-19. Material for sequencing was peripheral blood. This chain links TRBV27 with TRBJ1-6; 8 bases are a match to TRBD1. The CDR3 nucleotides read TGTGCCAGCAGACGTGGGACAGGATACCATTCACCCCTCCACTTT. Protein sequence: CASRRGTGYHSPLHF.